This passage covers 16 T cell receptor beta chains from one sample sequenced in a study of blood T cell repertoires in COVID-19. Some clones are missing from TCRdb's copy, which holds only in-frame ones; the method was immunoSEQ multiplex PCR. The top ten clones hold less than 0.75% of a sample with approximately 440,000 clones, around 90% of them seen once. Specimen: PBMCs or T cells enriched from blood (not recorded which). These receptors were obtained from a man aged 18-30 years who had recovered from COVID-19.

The V call is TRBV9, the J call TRBJ1-2; the D gene is possibly TRBD1 (6 bases). This CDR3 spans 16 amino acids. V shed 4 bases and J shed 3 bases, with 19 bases lying between them. The germline V gene encodes CDR1 SGDLS and CDR2 YYNGEE. The CDR3 nucleotides are TGTGCCAGCAGCCCGACGAATAGGGGGTCCGACTATGGCTACACCTTC. Protein product: CASSPTNRGSDYGYTF.

This chain links TRBV7-8 with TRBJ1-5; a possible D gene is TRBD1 (5 bases). The germline gives CDR1 SGHVS, CDR2 FQNEAQ. V lost 1 base and J 5 bases, leaving 9 bases between the germline ends. This CDR3 has 14 amino acids. CDR3 sequence reads: CASSLEQAYQPQHF. The CDR3 nucleotides are TGTGCCAGCAGCTTAGAACAGGCCTATCAGCCCCAGCATTTT.

The rearrangement uses TRBV5-4 and TRBJ1-5; D gene uncertain. Germline loops: CDR1 SGHNT, CDR2 YYREEE (reference sequence). Deletions cut 3 bases from V and 0 bases from J, with 7 bases between. CDR3 length equals 14 residues. The CDR3 DNA reads as TGTGCCAGCAGCTCATCCTATAGCAATCAGCCCCAGCATTTT. Its translation is CASSSSYSNQPQHF.

The chain joins TRBV19 to TRBJ1-1; D is ambiguous. Germline values: CDR1 LNHDA, CDR2 SQIVND (reference sequence). The CDR3 extends over 12 amino acids. The V and J ends lost 0 bases and 12 bases respectively, with 11 bases between them. The CDR3 region is CASSIDTGSSFF. CDR3 sequence (DNA): TGTGCCAGTAGTATAGATACCGGGTCGTCTTTCTTT.

The gene calls are TRBV20-1 and TRBJ2-5; TRBD2 is a possible D gene (6 bases). Germline CDR1 DFQATT, CDR2 SNEGSKA (reference sequence). V was clipped by 5 bases and J by 11 bases, with 15 bases between them. CDR3 size: 11 residues. CDR3 DNA sequence: TGCAGTGCTTCTAGCGCCGGCGGACAGTACTTC. Translation: CSASSAGGQYF.

Written as DNA, the CDR3 is TGTGCCAGCTCGGGGGGGGACGGCTCTGGAAACACCATATATTTT. This codes for CASSGGDGSGNTIYF. The chain joins TRBV18 to TRBJ1-3, with a possible D match to TRBD1 (5 bases). Germline loops: CDR1 KGHSH, CDR2 LQKENI. This CDR3 has 15 amino acids. The V and J ends lost 6 bases and 0 bases respectively, with 12 bases between them.

The chain employs TRBV29-1 and TRBJ1-3, with D unresolved. The CDR3 contains 13 residues. Trimming shortened V by 6 bases and J by 3 bases, and 12 bases separated the two germline ends. Germline assignment: CDR1 SQVTM and CDR2 ANQGSEA. The CDR3 nucleotides are TGCAGCGTAAGAGCGAGGTTTGGAAACACCATATATTTT. It translates to CSVRARFGNTIYF.

The chain employs TRBV27 and TRBJ2-7, with 10 bases that match TRBD2. V was pared by 5 bases and J by 3 bases, with 7 bases of the junction left unmatched. The CDR3 totals 15 residues. The germline V gene has CDR1 MNHEY and CDR2 SMNVEV (reference sequence). CDR3 residues: CASSQKPSGSYEQYF. In nucleotides, the CDR3 is TGTGCCAGCAGTCAAAAGCCTAGCGGGAGCTACGAGCAGTACTTC.

The chain is built from TRBV12-5 and TRBJ2-1; 11 positions match TRBD2. The CDR3 covers 16 residues. V trimming: 5 bases; J trimming: 3 bases; junction bases outside the gene matches: 6. The germline gives CDR1 LGHNT, CDR2 FRNRAP. CDR3 coding DNA: TGTGCTAGTGGTCCGACTAGCGGGATGTACTACAATGAGCAGTTCTTC. Translating it yields CASGPTSGMYYNEQFF.

The rearrangement joins TRBV2 to TRBJ2-1, with 11 bases that match TRBD2. Germline V CDR1 and CDR2: SNHLY, FYNNEI. The length of the CDR3 is 17 residues. V trimming: 6 bases; J trimming: 4 bases; junction bases outside the gene matches: 11. The CDR3 DNA sequence: TGTGCCAGCAGGCCGATGCCCGGGACTAGCGGATACAATGAGCAGTTCTTC. This translates into CASRPMPGTSGYNEQFF.

V gene TRBV2 combines with J gene TRBJ2-3, with D maybe TRBD2 (6 bases). Deletions cut 3 bases from V and 2 bases from J, with 15 bases between. The CDR3 spans 16 residues. The germline gives CDR1 SNHLY, CDR2 FYNNEI. The CDR3 DNA reads as TGTGCCAGCAGTGAGGTAGCGGCCATTTCCACAGATACGCAGTATTTT. This encodes CASSEVAAISTDTQYF. The complete variable domain, with remaining parts taken from reference TRBV2 and TRBJ2-3, reads EPEVTQTPSHQVTQMGQEVILRCVPISNHLYFYWYRQILGQKVEFLVSFYNNEISEKSEIFDDQFSVERPDGSNFTLKIRSTKLEDSAMYFCASSEVAAISTDTQYFGPGTRLTVL.

The gene calls are TRBV10-3 and TRBJ2-1; tentative D call: TRBD2 (6 bases). This CDR3 has 19 amino acids. Germline loops: CDR1 ENHRY, CDR2 SYGVKD. Trimming stripped 3 bases from V and 8 bases from J, with 29 bases between. DNA for the CDR3: TGTGCCATCAGTGATCCGGTGGCGGCCGCGGGATCGTTTAGGGATGAGCAGTTCTTC. Residues: CAISDPVAAAGSFRDEQFF.

The CDR3 loop reads CASSAGSYNSPLHF. CDR3 nucleotide sequence: TGTGCCAGCAGCGCGGGGAGTTATAATTCACCCCTCCACTTT. The chain joins TRBV3-1 (or the pseudogene TRBV3-2) to TRBJ1-6; D uncertain. This CDR3 region has 14 residues. Germline CDR1 reads LGHDT; CDR2 reads YNNKEL (reference sequence). Trimming stripped 5 bases from V and 4 bases from J, with 9 bases between.

The chain employs TRBV29-1 and TRBJ1-4, with TRBD1 matching 7 bases. This CDR3 comprises 11 residues. The germline CDR1 and CDR2 sequences are SQVTM and ANQGSEA. V dropped 7 bases and J dropped 8; count of bases not matched to a gene: 4. The CDR3 loop reads CSAGGGEKLFF. CDR3 sequence (DNA): TGCAGCGCAGGGGGTGGGGAAAAACTGTTTTTT. Complete variable domain (other parts from reference TRBV29-1 and TRBJ1-4): SAVISQKPSRDICQRGTSLTIQCQVDSQVTMMFWYRQQPGQSLTLIATANQGSEATYESGFVIDKFPISRPNLTFSTLTVSNMSPEDSSIYLCSAGGGEKLFFGSGTQLSVL.

This clone was detected once. The J gene is TRBJ1-1, the V gene TRBV27; 7 positions agree with TRBD1. The CDR3 extends over 14 amino acids. The ends lost 6 bases at V and 5 bases at J; junction bases unmatched: 9. Germline V gene lookup returns CDR1 MNHEY and CDR2 SMNVEV (reference sequence). The CDR3 loop reads CASSFPGTATEAFF. CDR3 DNA sequence: TGTGCCAGCAGCTTTCCCGGGACAGCGACTGAAGCTTTCTTT.

The table lists this clone with a count of one. The chain joins TRBV12-3 or TRBV12-4 to TRBJ1-4, with D perhaps TRBD1 (5 bases). Trimming shortened V by 8 bases and J by 8 bases, and 15 bases separated the two germline ends. The CDR3 sequence is 13 residues long. CDR3 in amino acids: CASRPDSFEKLFF. The DNA for the CDR3 is TGTGCCAGCCGGCCAGACAGCTTCGAAAAACTGTTTTTT.